Following are 26 T cell receptor beta chains from one sample sequenced in a study of T-cell reconstitution after alpha-beta-depleted transplantation in children. Unique molecular identifiers were incorporated when the TCRbeta library was constructed. MiXCR was run by TCRdb on the PCR reads, yielding one entry per CDR3 protein. Seen here are more than 150,000 distinct CDR3 sequences, less than 15% observed once, and the top ten hold less than 15%. This material consisted of PBMCs from the stem cell graft donor, taken from the stem cell graft. These receptors all stem from a human donor who donated a stem cell graft to a child with acute lymphoblastic leukemia.

Ten or more counts support this clonotype. The genes are TRBV5-5 and TRBJ2-3; 8 nucleotides line up with TRBD2. This CDR3 has 16 residues. Germline loops: CDR1 SGHKS, CDR2 YYEKEE (reference sequence). Trimming removed 2 bases from V and 4 bases from J; junction bases left unmatched: 9. In DNA form, the CDR3 reads TGTGCCAGCAGCTTCACCGGGACTAGAAGTTCAGATACGCAGTATTTT. Translated: CASSFTGTRSSDTQYF.

This clonotype was seen ten or more times. The chain is built from TRBV20-1 and TRBJ2-7; D call uncertain. CDR1 is DFQATT and CDR2 is SNEGSKA in the germline V gene (reference sequence). The CDR3 runs to 13 residues. V shed 1 base and J shed 4 bases, with 11 bases lying between them. CDR3 DNA: TGCAGTGCTAGAGCAGTAACGACTTACGAGCAGTACTTC. This gives the protein CSARAVTTYEQYF.

The chain uses TRBV3-1 and TRBJ2-7; TRBD1 might be the D (6 bases). The germline V gene has CDR1 LGHDT and CDR2 YNNKEL (reference sequence). The CDR3 extends over 17 amino acids. V was trimmed by 10 bases and J by 7 bases, leaving 32 bases between them. CDR3 DNA: TGTGCCACCTCCAAAGAGATACGGGACACCCCCGGGTTGGAGCAGTACTTC. Residues: CATSKEIRDTPGLEQYF.

This clonotype was seen many times. The V and J genes are TRBV5-1 and TRBJ1-1, with 9 nucleotides matching TRBD1. J was trimmed by 2 bases and V by 4 bases; bases with no gene match: 3. The length of the CDR3 is 14 residues. Germline V CDR1 and CDR2: SGHRS, YFSETQ. This CDR3 is CASSKGQGNTEAFF. CDR3 nucleotides: TGCGCCAGCAGCAAGGGACAGGGTAACACTGAAGCTTTCTTT.

In this sample, this clonotype turned up many times. The chain recombines TRBV6-5 with TRBJ1-1, with D uncertain. This CDR3 is 14 amino acids long. Germline CDR1 and CDR2: MNHEY and SVGAGI. V lost 5 bases, J lost 3 bases, and 13 bases lay in between. CDR3 protein: CASSRGRGYTEAFF. The DNA of the CDR3 is TGTGCCAGCAGTCGAGGACGGGGTTACACTGAAGCTTTCTTT.

This clonotype was seen ten or more times. This CDR3 reads CASSPLATGGTEAFF. CDR3 sequence (DNA): TGCGCCAGCAGCCCCCTCGCGACAGGGGGCACTGAAGCTTTCTTT. The V call is TRBV5-1, the J call TRBJ1-1; TRBD1 agrees at 9 bases. From germline, CDR1 is SGHRS and CDR2 YFSETQ. The CDR3 is made up of 15 amino acids. V was pared by 4 bases and J by 4 bases, with 8 bases of the junction left unmatched. Together with reference TRBV5-1 and TRBJ1-1, the CDR3 gives the full variable domain: KAGVTQTPRYLIKTRGQQVTLSCSPISGHRSVSWYQQTPGQGLQFLFEYFSETQRNKGNFPGRFSGRQFSNSRSEMNVSTLELGDSALYLCASSPLATGGTEAFFGQGTRLTVV.

The chain uses TRBV29-1 and TRBJ2-1, with D possibly being TRBD2 (5 bases). The CDR3 sequence is 9 residues long. V lost 4 bases to trimming and J lost 11 bases, with 6 bases between them. Germline loops: CDR1 SQVTM, CDR2 ANQGSEA. The CDR3 reads CSVGGQQFF. CDR3 bases: TGCAGCGTTGGCGGGCAGCAGTTCTTC.

Points on this clonotype: A clone one base away is much larger, so this may be a read error. The chain carries TRBV27 and TRBJ2-7; D gene unclear. V lost 5 bases to trimming and J lost 6 bases, with 20 bases between them. CDR3 size: 15 residues. CDR1 is MNHEY, CDR2 SMNVEV, per germline (reference sequence). As DNA, the CDR3 is TGTGCCAGCAGTCGCGGACGAGCGAGCATCTCCGAGCAGTACTTC. This codes for CASSRGRASISEQYF.

This clonotype has ten or more counts. The V call is TRBV11-2, the J call TRBJ2-7, with 9 positions matching TRBD2. In germline, CDR1 is SGHAT, CDR2 FQNNGV. The CDR3 extends over 16 amino acids. The J segment lost 3 bases and the V segment lost 0 bases, leaving 6 bases of the junction unmatched. The CDR3 sequence: CASSLEAAREGYEQYF. The DNA of the CDR3 is TGTGCCAGCAGCTTAGAAGCCGCGCGGGAGGGCTACGAGCAGTACTTC. The variable domain in full, completed from reference TRBV11-2 and TRBJ2-7, reads EAGVAQSPRYKIIEKRQSVAFWCNPISGHATLYWYQQILGQGPKLLIQFQNNGVVDDSQLPKDRFSAERLKGVDSTLKIQPAKLEDSAVYLCASSLEAAREGYEQYFGPGTRLTVT.

CDR3 coding DNA: TGCGCCAGCAGCCCCGCTCGGGAGCTGAGGGAGCTGTTTTTT. Residues: CASSPARELRELFF. The chain combines TRBV5-1 with TRBJ2-2; weak D call: TRBD2 (6 bases). The CDR3 has 14 residues. Trimming pared 4 bases from V and 9 bases from J, leaving 16 bases between. Germline CDR1 SGHRS, CDR2 YFSETQ.

As regards this clonotype: A much larger clone lies a single base off, so this may be a read error. The V and J genes are TRBV7-2 and TRBJ2-4, with a possible D match to TRBD2 (6 bases). The CDR3 is 17 residues long. The germline gives CDR1 SGHTA, CDR2 FQGNSA. The DNA of the CDR3 is TGTGCCAGCAACCTGTTTTGGGGGAGGAGGGTCAAAAACAGTCAGTACTTC. It yields the protein CASNLFWGRRVKNSQYF.

This clonotype was picked up many times. The V gene is TRBV5-1, the J gene TRBJ2-5; 10 positions match TRBD2. The V segment lost 0 bases and the J segment 2 bases; nucleotides outside the gene matches: 7. The CDR3 contains 17 residues. Germline V gives CDR1 SGHRS, CDR2 YFSETQ. CDR3 loop: CASSLEILLAGQETQYF. The CDR3 nucleotides read TGCGCCAGCAGCTTGGAGATCCTACTAGCGGGACAAGAGACCCAGTACTTC.

In this sample, this clonotype turned up many times. This sequence joins TRBV12-3 or TRBV12-4 and TRBJ1-1; tentatively, D is TRBD1 (5 bases). CDR3 length equals 13 residues. V shed 6 bases and J shed 8 bases, with 16 bases lying between them. Here the CDR3 DNA reads TGTGCCAGCAGCCTTATTAGGAGACAGGAAGCTTTCTTT. Its protein is CASSLIRRQEAFF.

This clonotype occurred a few times. V is TRBV7-9 and J is TRBJ1-1, with 8 bases aligning to TRBD1. V shed 5 bases, J shed 4 bases, and the junction held 6 bases outside the gene matches. The CDR3 is 14 residues long. Germline V CDR1 and CDR2: SEHNR, FQNEAQ (reference sequence). CDR3 nucleotides: TGTGCCAGCAGCGACAGGGGCGAGGGCACTGAAGCTTTCTTT. It encodes CASSDRGEGTEAFF.

In its sample, this clonotype was seen many times. V usage is TRBV29-1 and J usage is TRBJ2-5; D call uncertain. CDR1 is SQVTM and CDR2 is ANQGSEA in the germline V gene. The germline V and J ends were trimmed by 3 bases and 4 bases, with 6 bases remaining between them. The CDR3 runs to 11 residues. The CDR3, as DNA: TGCAGCGTTGATTATCTAGAGACCCAGTACTTC. Protein product: CSVDYLETQYF.

This clonotype was observed at least ten times. The gene calls are TRBV5-1 and TRBJ2-6; D not resolved. V was clipped by 1 base and J by 2 bases, with 10 bases between them. The CDR3 has 16 residues. The germline V gene has CDR1 SGHRS and CDR2 YFSETQ. The CDR3 loop is CASSLRAGAGANVLTF. Written as DNA, the CDR3 is TGCGCCAGCAGCTTGCGTGCTGGGGCTGGGGCCAACGTCCTGACTTTC. The variable domain in full, completed from reference TRBV5-1 and TRBJ2-6, reads KAGVTQTPRYLIKTRGQQVTLSCSPISGHRSVSWYQQTPGQGLQFLFEYFSETQRNKGNFPGRFSGRQFSNSRSEMNVSTLELGDSALYLCASSLRAGAGANVLTFGAGSRLTVL.

At least ten counts were recorded for this clonotype. The chain employs TRBV29-1 and TRBJ1-2, with unresolved D. Germline values: CDR1 SQVTM, CDR2 ANQGSEA. The CDR3 extends over 10 amino acids. Trimming shortened V by 3 bases and J by 8 bases, and 7 bases separated the two germline ends. CDR3 amino acids: CSVEVGGYTF. The CDR3 DNA sequence: TGCAGCGTTGAGGTGGGCGGCTACACCTTC.

There are many counts of this clonotype. The chain uses TRBV20-1 and TRBJ2-7; TRBD1 is a possible D gene (5 bases). The CDR3 runs to 18 residues. Looked up from germline, CDR1 is DFQATT and CDR2 is SNEGSKA (reference sequence). The V end lost 0 bases, the J end lost 1 base, and 22 bases lay between the germline ends. The CDR3 DNA is TGCAGTGCTAGAGATGTCAACTCCAGGGAACGCTCGTCCTACGAGCAGTACTTC. Protein product: CSARDVNSRERSSYEQYF.

This clonotype was picked up many times. V is TRBV7-9 and J is TRBJ2-7; TRBD2 agrees at 13 bases. Germline V lookup: CDR1 SEHNR, CDR2 FQNEAQ (reference sequence). This CDR3 is built from 16 residues. The V gene end was trimmed by 5 bases and the J gene end by 5 bases; junction bases not matched to a gene: 9. The CDR3 nucleotides are TGTGCCAGCAGCATGGGACTAGCGGGATTAAACCACGAGCAGTACTTC. Amino acids: CASSMGLAGLNHEQYF.

The V call is TRBV12-3 or TRBV12-4, the J call TRBJ2-1; TRBD1 is a possible D gene (6 bases). Trimming took 7 bases from V and 3 from J, leaving 16 bases between them. The CDR3 has 15 residues. The DNA for the CDR3 is TGTGCCAGCACTTGGGACATCCCAGGCTACAATGAGCAGTTCTTC. It specifies CASTWDIPGYNEQFF.

The chain carries TRBV20-1 and TRBJ2-7; no firm D call. V was clipped by 5 bases and J by 0 bases, with 14 bases between them. The CDR3 has 14 amino acids. Germline lookup yields CDR1 DFQATT and CDR2 SNEGSKA (reference sequence). The CDR3 nucleotides are TGCAGTGCTTCCAATGGAGACACCTCCTACGAGCAGTACTTC. Amino acids: CSASNGDTSYEQYF.

The CDR3 sequence is CASSAGSTNEKLFF. The CDR3 nucleotides read TGCGCCAGCAGCGCGGGATCAACTAATGAAAAACTGTTTTTT. The chain combines TRBV5-1 with TRBJ1-4; D is unclear. V was pared by 4 bases and J by 0 bases, with 7 bases between. CDR3 length equals 14 residues. Per the germline V gene, CDR1 is SGHRS and CDR2 is YFSETQ.

This clonotype was seen many times. V is TRBV5-5 and J is TRBJ1-1; no reliable D call. Germline V CDR1 and CDR2: SGHKS, YYEKEE (reference sequence). This CDR3 is built from 11 residues. Deletions cut 2 bases from V and 11 bases from J, with 10 bases between. As DNA, the CDR3 is TGTGCCAGCAGCTTAAGAGAAGGGGCTTTCTTT. As protein: CASSLREGAFF.

The CDR3 nucleotides read TGTGCCAGCAGTCCCAGGGGGCCAACCTACGAGCAGTACTTC. This gives the protein CASSPRGPTYEQYF. V is TRBV27 and J is TRBJ2-7, with TRBD1 matching 8 bases. J was trimmed by 2 bases and V by 5 bases; bases with no gene match: 5. There are 14 residues in the CDR3. Germline V gene sequence: CDR1 MNHEY, CDR2 SMNVEV (reference sequence).

This clonotype was seen at least ten times. V gene TRBV20-1 combines with J gene TRBJ2-4, with TRBD1 matching 8 bases. The trim removed 6 bases at V and 0 bases at J, leaving 7 bases unmatched. This CDR3 comprises 15 residues. CDR1 is DFQATT, CDR2 SNEGSKA, per germline (reference sequence). The CDR3 sequence: CSAPGQGKAKNIQYF. CDR3 nucleotides: TGCAGTGCCCCAGGACAGGGTAAAGCCAAAAACATTCAGTACTTC.

This clonotype was observed at least ten times. This chain links TRBV20-1 with TRBJ1-4, with D possibly being TRBD1 (6 bases). The CDR3 spans 13 residues. Looked up from germline, CDR1 is DFQATT and CDR2 is SNEGSKA (reference sequence). V dropped 3 bases and J dropped 7 bases, with 12 bases sitting between them. The CDR3 nucleotides are TGCAGTGCTAGTCCGCAGGGGCTTGAAAAACTGTTTTTT. Encoded protein: CSASPQGLEKLFF.